The clone carrying this T cell receptor beta chain was seen at least ten times. This sample is drawn from a study of T cells in Graves' hyperthyroidism and ophthalmopathy. From RNA transcripts, TCR beta CDR3 regions were amplified. First-round RT-PCR of the TCR CDR3 relied on the HTBI primer set. TCRdb itself ran the multiplex PCR reads through MiXCR, one entry per CDR3 protein. The data contain 150,000 or so distinct CDR3 sequences, over 20% of them singletons. The CDR3 is made up of 15 amino acids. The V end was cut by 0 bases, the J end by 7 bases, with 16 bases between. CDR1 and CDR2 (germline): SGHTS, YDEGEE.

The sequence was obtained from a woman aged 45 to 65 with Graves' hyperthyroidism that later progressed to Graves' ophthalmopathy. Sample: blood. The chain couples TRBV5-8 to TRBJ1-2; D possibly corresponds to TRBD1 (5 bases). The CDR3 nucleotides read TGTGCCAGCAGCTTGGCCATCGGGACTAAGGGTGGCTACACCTTC. Translation gives CASSLAIGTKGGYTF.